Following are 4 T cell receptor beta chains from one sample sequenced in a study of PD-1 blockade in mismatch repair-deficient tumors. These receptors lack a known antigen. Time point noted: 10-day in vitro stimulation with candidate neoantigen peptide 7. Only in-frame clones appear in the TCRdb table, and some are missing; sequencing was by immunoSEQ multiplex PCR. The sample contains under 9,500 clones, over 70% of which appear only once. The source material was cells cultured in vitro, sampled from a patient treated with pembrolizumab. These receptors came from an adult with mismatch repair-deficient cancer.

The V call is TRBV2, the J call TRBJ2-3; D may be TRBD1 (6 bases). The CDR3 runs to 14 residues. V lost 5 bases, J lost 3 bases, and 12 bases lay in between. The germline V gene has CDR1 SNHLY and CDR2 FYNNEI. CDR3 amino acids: CASSRGSGTDTQYF. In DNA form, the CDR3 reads TGTGCCAGCAGTAGGGGGAGTGGAACAGATACGCAGTATTTT.

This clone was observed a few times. CDR3 DNA: TGTGCCAGCAGCTTCGTCTGGGATGAGCAGTTCTTC. Amino acids: CASSFVWDEQFF. The rearrangement links TRBV5-6 to TRBJ2-1; D is undetermined. The length of the CDR3 is 12 residues. Germline V gene lookup returns CDR1 SGHDT and CDR2 YYEEEE. V was shortened by 2 bases and J by 8 bases, with 8 bases between the two germline ends. Supplemented by reference TRBV5-6 and TRBJ2-1, the full variable domain reads DAGVTQSPTHLIKTRGQQVTLRCSPKSGHDTVSWYQQALGQGPQFIFQYYEEEERQRGNFPDRFSGHQFPNYSSELNVNALLLGDSALYLCASSFVWDEQFFGPGTRLTVL.

The CDR3 DNA is TGTGCCAGCAGCGGGGAGGCTGAAGCTTTCTTT. Residues: CASSGEAEAFF. The chain carries TRBV9 and TRBJ1-1, with D unresolved. V was shortened by 3 bases and J by 6 bases, with 6 bases between the two germline ends. This CDR3 is built from 11 residues. The germline CDR1 and CDR2 sequences are SGDLS and YYNGEE.

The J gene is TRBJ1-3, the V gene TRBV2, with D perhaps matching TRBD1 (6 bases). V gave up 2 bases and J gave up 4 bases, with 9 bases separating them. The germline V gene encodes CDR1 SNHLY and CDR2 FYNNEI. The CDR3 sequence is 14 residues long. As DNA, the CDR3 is TGTGCCAGCAGTGAATCAGGGACAGGAAACACCATATATTTT. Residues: CASSESGTGNTIYF. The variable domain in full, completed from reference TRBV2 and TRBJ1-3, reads EPEVTQTPSHQVTQMGQEVILRCVPISNHLYFYWYRQILGQKVEFLVSFYNNEISEKSEIFDDQFSVERPDGSNFTLKIRSTKLEDSAMYFCASSESGTGNTIYFGEGSWLTVV.